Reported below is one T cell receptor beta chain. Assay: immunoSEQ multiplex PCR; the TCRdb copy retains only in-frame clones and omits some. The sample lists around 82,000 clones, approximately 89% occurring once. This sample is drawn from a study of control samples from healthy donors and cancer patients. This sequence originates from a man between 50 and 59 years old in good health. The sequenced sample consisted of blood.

The CDR3 region is CASSLDSFNYGYTF. The CDR3 DNA sequence: TGTGCCAGCAGCTTGGACAGTTTTAACTATGGCTACACCTTC. The gene calls are TRBV5-6 and TRBJ1-2; D ambiguous. CDR1 and CDR2 from the germline V gene are SGHDT and YYEEEE. V lost 0 bases and J lost 1, with 7 bases in between. The CDR3 is 14 amino acids.